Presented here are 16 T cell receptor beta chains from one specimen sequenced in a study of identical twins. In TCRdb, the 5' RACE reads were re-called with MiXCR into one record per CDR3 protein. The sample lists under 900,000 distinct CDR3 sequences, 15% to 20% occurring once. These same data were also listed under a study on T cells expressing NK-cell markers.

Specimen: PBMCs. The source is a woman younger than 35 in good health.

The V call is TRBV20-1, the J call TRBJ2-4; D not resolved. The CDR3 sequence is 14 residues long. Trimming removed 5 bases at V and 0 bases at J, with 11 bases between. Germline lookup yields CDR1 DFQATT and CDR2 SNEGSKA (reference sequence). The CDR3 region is CSALDGVAKNIQYF. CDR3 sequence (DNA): TGCAGTGCTCTGGACGGAGTAGCCAAAAACATTCAGTACTTC.

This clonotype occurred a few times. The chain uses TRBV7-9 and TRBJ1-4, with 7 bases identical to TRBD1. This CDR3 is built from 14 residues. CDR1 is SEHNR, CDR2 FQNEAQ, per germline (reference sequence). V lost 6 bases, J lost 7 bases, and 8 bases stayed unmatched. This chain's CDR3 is CASRSGQYGEKLFF. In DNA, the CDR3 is TGTGCCAGCAGATCGGGACAGTATGGTGAAAAACTGTTTTTT.

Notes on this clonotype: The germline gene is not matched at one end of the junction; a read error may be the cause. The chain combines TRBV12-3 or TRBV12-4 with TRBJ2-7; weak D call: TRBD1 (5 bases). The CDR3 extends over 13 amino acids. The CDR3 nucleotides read TGTGCCACCAGTTTAGCACAGGACCACGAGCAGTACTTC. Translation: CATSLAQDHEQYF.

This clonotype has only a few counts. CDR3 sequence (DNA): TGTGCCAGCACCGACGGGGGGAGACTGAACACTGAAGCTTTCTTT. The encoded protein is CASTDGGRLNTEAFF. The chain recombines TRBV6-1 with TRBJ1-1; TRBD1 is a possible D gene (5 bases). Germline lookup yields CDR1 MNHNS and CDR2 SASEGT. Trimming stripped 7 bases from V and 0 bases from J, with 15 bases between. The length of the CDR3 is 15 residues.

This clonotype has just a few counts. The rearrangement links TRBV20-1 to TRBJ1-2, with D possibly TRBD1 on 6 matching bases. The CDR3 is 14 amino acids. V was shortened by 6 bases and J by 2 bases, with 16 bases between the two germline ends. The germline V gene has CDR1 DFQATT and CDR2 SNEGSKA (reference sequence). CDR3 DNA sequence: TGCAGTGCCCTCACAGGGAACTTCAACTATGGCTACACCTTC. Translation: CSALTGNFNYGYTF.

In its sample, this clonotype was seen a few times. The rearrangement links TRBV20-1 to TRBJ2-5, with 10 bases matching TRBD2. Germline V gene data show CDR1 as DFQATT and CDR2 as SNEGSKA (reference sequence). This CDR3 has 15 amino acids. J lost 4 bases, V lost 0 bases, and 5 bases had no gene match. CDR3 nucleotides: TGCAGTGCTAGAGAGCTAGCGGGAGTCGGAGAGACCCAGTACTTC. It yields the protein CSARELAGVGETQYF.

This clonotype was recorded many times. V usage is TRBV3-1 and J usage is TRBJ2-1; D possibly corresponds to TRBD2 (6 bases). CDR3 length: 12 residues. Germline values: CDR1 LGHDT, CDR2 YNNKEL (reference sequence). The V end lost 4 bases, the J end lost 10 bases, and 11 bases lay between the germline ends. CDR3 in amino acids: CASSRRDSEQFF. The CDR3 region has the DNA TGTGCCAGCAGCCGCCGGGACTCCGAGCAGTTCTTC.

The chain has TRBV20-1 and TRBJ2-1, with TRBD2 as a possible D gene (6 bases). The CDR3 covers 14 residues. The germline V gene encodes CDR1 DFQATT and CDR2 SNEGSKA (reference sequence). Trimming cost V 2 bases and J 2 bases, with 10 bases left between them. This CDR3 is CSARSGRAYNEQFF. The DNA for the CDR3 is TGCAGTGCTAGATCCGGGAGAGCCTACAATGAGCAGTTCTTC.

The CDR3 coding sequence is TGTGCCAGCAGGAAAGACAGGGGACCAGCGAACACCGGGGAGCTGTTTTTT. Encoded protein: CASRKDRGPANTGELFF. The chain employs TRBV12-3 or TRBV12-4 and TRBJ2-2, with 8 bases that match TRBD1. The CDR3 covers 17 residues. The trim removed 6 bases at V and 0 bases at J, leaving 9 bases unmatched.

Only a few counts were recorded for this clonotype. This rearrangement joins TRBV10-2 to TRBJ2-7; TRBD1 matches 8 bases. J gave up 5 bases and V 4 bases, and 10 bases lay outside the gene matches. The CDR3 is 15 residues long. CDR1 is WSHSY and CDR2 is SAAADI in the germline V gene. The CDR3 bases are TGCGCCAGCAGTGTCGCTCGGACAGGGTACCACGAGCAGTACTTC. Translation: CASSVARTGYHEQYF.

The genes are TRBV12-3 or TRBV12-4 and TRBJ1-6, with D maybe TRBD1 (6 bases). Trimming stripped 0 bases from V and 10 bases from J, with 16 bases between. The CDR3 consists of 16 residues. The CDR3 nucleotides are TGTGCCAGCAGTTTAGCGGGACACGGGGTTGGGTCACCCCTCCACTTT. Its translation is CASSLAGHGVGSPLHF.

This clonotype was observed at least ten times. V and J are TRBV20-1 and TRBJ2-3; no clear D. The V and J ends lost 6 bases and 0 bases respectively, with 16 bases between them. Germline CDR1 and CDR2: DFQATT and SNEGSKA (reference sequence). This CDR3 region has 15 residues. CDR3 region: CSADDPTSSTDTQYF. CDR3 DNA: TGCAGTGCGGACGATCCTACCTCTAGCACAGATACGCAGTATTTT.

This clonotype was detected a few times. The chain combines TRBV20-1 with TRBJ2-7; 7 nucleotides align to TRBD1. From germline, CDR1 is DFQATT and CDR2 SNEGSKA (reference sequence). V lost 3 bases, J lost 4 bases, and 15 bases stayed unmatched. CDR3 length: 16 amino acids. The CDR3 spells CSASTTRQGNPYEQYF. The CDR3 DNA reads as TGCAGTGCTAGTACCACGAGACAGGGAAACCCTTACGAGCAGTACTTC.

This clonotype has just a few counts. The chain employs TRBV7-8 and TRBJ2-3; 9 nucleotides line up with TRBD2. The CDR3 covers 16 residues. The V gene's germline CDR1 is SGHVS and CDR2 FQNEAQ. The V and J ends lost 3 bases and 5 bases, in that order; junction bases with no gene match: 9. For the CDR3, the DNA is TGTGCCAGCAGCTTCCGCTTAGCGGGAGCTGGAGATACGCAGTATTTT. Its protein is CASSFRLAGAGDTQYF. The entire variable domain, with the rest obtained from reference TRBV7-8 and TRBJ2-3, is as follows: GAGVSQSPRYKVAKRGQDVALRCDPISGHVSLFWYQQALGQGPEFLTYFQNEAQLDKSGLPSDRFFAERPEGSVSTLKIQRTQQEDSAVYLCASSFRLAGAGDTQYFGPGTRLTVL.

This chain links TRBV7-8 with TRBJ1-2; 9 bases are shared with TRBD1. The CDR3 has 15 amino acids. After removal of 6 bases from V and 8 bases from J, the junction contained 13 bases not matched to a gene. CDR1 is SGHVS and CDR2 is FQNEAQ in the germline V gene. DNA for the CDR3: TGTGCCAGCAGTACCGGGACAGGGAGTCTTTTCGGCTACACCTTC. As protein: CASSTGTGSLFGYTF.

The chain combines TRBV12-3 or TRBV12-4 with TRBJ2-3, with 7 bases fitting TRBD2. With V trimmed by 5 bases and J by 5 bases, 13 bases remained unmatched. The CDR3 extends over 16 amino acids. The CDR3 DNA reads TGTGCCAGCAGTGAAATACTAGCGTTGGGGCTAGATACGCAGTATTTT. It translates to CASSEILALGLDTQYF.